These 31 T cell receptor beta chains originate from one sample sequenced in a study of blood T cell repertoires in COVID-19. Method: immunoSEQ multiplex PCR; TCRdb's copy keeps in-frame clones and lacks some. The profile shows 200,000 or so clones, 86% of them singletons. Specimen: PBMCs or T cells enriched from blood (not recorded which). Source of these receptors: a woman aged 40 to 50 with acute COVID-19.

The chain uses TRBV7-9 and TRBJ2-6; a weak D match, TRBD2 (5 bases). Trimming stripped 5 bases from V and 2 bases from J, with 13 bases between. The CDR3 runs to 16 residues. Germline loops: CDR1 SEHNR, CDR2 FQNEAQ (reference sequence). In DNA, the CDR3 is TGTGCCAGCAGCGCAAGTCCCGGGGCTGGGGCCAACGTCCTGACTTTC. Amino acids: CASSASPGAGANVLTF.

V and J are TRBV6-4 and TRBJ1-1; 9 bases align to TRBD1. The CDR3 runs 14 residues. Germline V gene lookup returns CDR1 MRHNA and CDR2 SNTAGT. V trimming: 5 bases; J trimming: 8 bases; junction bases outside the gene matches: 9. The CDR3 loop reads CASSLTGGGSEAFF. In DNA form, the CDR3 reads TGTGCCAGCAGTTTGACAGGGGGTGGGAGCGAAGCTTTCTTT.

The chain joins TRBV5-1 to TRBJ2-1, with D uncertain. The CDR3 spans 15 residues. Germline V gene sequence: CDR1 SGHRS, CDR2 YFSETQ. V was cut by 1 base and J by 2 bases, with 10 bases left in between. The chain's CDR3 is CASSLLDPAYNEQFF. CDR3 nucleotide sequence: TGCGCCAGCAGCTTGCTAGATCCCGCCTACAATGAGCAGTTCTTC.

This clone was recorded only once. The V call is TRBV11-3, the J call TRBJ1-1; tentatively, D is TRBD1 (5 bases). The length of the CDR3 is 13 residues. Germline CDR1 SGHNT, CDR2 YENEEA. Trimming stripped 4 bases from V and 7 bases from J, with 13 bases between. The CDR3 protein is CASSSGRGFEAFF. CDR3 nucleotides: TGTGCCAGCAGCTCTGGACGGGGGTTTGAAGCTTTCTTT. Complete variable domain (other parts from reference TRBV11-3 and TRBJ1-1): EAGVVQSPRYKIIEKKQPVAFWCNPISGHNTLYWYLQNLGQGPELLIRYENEEAVDDSQLPKDRFSAERLKGVDSTLKIQPAELGDSAVYLCASSSGRGFEAFFGQGTRLTVV.

This chain connects TRBV6-5 to TRBJ2-2; D not certain. The V gene lost 0 bases and the J gene lost 6 bases, with 14 bases spanning the gap. This CDR3 is built from 16 residues. Germline CDR1 is MNHEY and CDR2 is SVGAGI. CDR3 sequence reads: CASSYSTLHRAGELFF. The CDR3, as DNA: TGTGCCAGCAGTTACTCGACTCTTCATCGAGCCGGGGAGCTGTTTTTT.

The chain recombines TRBV18 with TRBJ1-2; 7 positions agree with TRBD1. The CDR3 is made up of 14 amino acids. The germline V gene encodes CDR1 KGHSH and CDR2 LQKENI. V lost 6 bases and J lost 2; bases outside the gene matches: 6. The CDR3 DNA is TGTGCCAGCTCCCTAGAGACAGGGAACTATGGCTACACCTTC. Translating it yields CASSLETGNYGYTF. Looking up the rest from reference TRBV18 and TRBJ1-2 gives the full variable domain: NAGVMQNPRHLVRRRGQEARLRCSPMKGHSHVYWYRQLPEEGLKFMVYLQKENIIDESGMPKERFSAEFPKEGPSILRIQQVVRGDSAAYFCASSLETGNYGYTFGSGTRLTVV.

V gene TRBV20-1 combines with J gene TRBJ1-1; 9 nucleotides align to TRBD1. The CDR3 totals 14 residues. J was trimmed by 2 bases and V by 3 bases; bases with no gene match: 4. Germline CDR1 and CDR2: DFQATT and SNEGSKA (reference sequence). The CDR3 DNA is TGCAGTGCTAGTCGGGGACAGGGCAACACTGAAGCTTTCTTT. This gives the protein CSASRGQGNTEAFF.

V is TRBV5-4 and J is TRBJ1-1, with 7 bases lining up with TRBD1. Germline V CDR1 and CDR2: SGHNT, YYREEE (reference sequence). The length of the CDR3 is 17 residues. Trimming cost V 2 bases and J 1 base; bases outside gene matches: 11. The CDR3 reads CASSLGFVGQENTEAFF. The DNA for the CDR3 is TGTGCCAGCAGCTTAGGATTTGTCGGACAGGAGAACACTGAAGCTTTCTTT.

The count of this clone is one. This sequence joins TRBV27 and TRBJ1-1, with D perhaps matching TRBD1 (5 bases). The CDR3 has 15 residues. The germline CDR1 and CDR2 sequences are MNHEY and SMNVEV (reference sequence). V lost 0 bases, J lost 3 bases, and 11 bases lay in between. The CDR3 here is CASSLSGRGDTEAFF. CDR3 DNA sequence: TGTGCCAGCAGTTTATCGGGGCGGGGCGACACTGAAGCTTTCTTT.

The chain uses TRBV7-8 and TRBJ2-1; 8 bases line up with TRBD2. The germline V gene has CDR1 SGHVS and CDR2 FQNEAQ. V was clipped by 2 bases and J by 9 bases; unmatched bases: 24. The CDR3 has 20 amino acids. For the CDR3, the DNA is TGTGCCAGCAGCTTACCCCGGCGGTTCCAGCGGGGGCCCGGTGGCGGTGAGCAGTTCTTC. Protein product: CASSLPRRFQRGPGGGEQFF.

The gene calls are TRBV30 and TRBJ1-5; D may be TRBD1 (5 bases). The germline V gene has CDR1 GTSNPN and CDR2 SVGIG (reference sequence). This CDR3 has 18 amino acids. V gave up 1 base and J gave up 1 base, with 20 bases separating them. The CDR3 coding sequence is TGTGCCTGGAGTGAAGACAGCCTCCATGGTCTAAGCAATCAGCCCCAGCATTTT. This codes for CAWSEDSLHGLSNQPQHF.

This chain connects TRBV7-9 to TRBJ2-5; possibly TRBD2 for D (5 bases). The CDR3 covers 15 residues. CDR1 SEHNR and CDR2 FQNEAQ come from the germline V gene (reference sequence). Trimming stripped 8 bases from V and 1 base from J, with 17 bases between. CDR3 region: CASGGLPLPQETQYF. CDR3 sequence (DNA): TGTGCCAGCGGAGGTCTTCCCCTTCCCCAAGAGACCCAGTACTTC.

V and J are TRBV7-9 and TRBJ1-3, with D tentatively TRBD1 (6 bases). The germline CDR1 and CDR2 sequences are SEHNR and FQNEAQ (reference sequence). CDR3 length equals 19 residues. The V end was cut by 5 bases, the J end by 2 bases, with 25 bases between. The CDR3, as DNA: TGTGCCAGCAGCCCAGTGCGGCCCAGTTCTGGGGGCCCTGGAAACACCATATATTTT. This codes for CASSPVRPSSGGPGNTIYF. Full variable domain (outside the CDR3, taken from reference TRBV7-9 and TRBJ1-3): DTGVSQNPRHKITKRGQNVTFRCDPISEHNRLYWYRQTLGQGPEFLTYFQNEAQLEKSRLLSDRFSAERPKGSFSTLEIQRTEQGDSAMYLCASSPVRPSSGGPGNTIYFGEGSWLTVV.

V gene TRBV5-1 combines with J gene TRBJ1-2; weak D call: TRBD1 (6 bases). Germline V gene sequence: CDR1 SGHRS, CDR2 YFSETQ. The V end lost 4 bases, the J end lost 4 bases, and 14 bases lay between the germline ends. The CDR3 consists of 14 residues. The CDR3 DNA sequence: TGCGCCAGCAGCCCCGGGACATTATTCTATGGCTACACCTTC. It yields the protein CASSPGTLFYGYTF.

The CDR3 DNA reads TGTGCCAGCAGCACCTGGGACAGGCTTAGCTCCTACGAGCAGTACTTC. Its protein product is CASSTWDRLSSYEQYF. The chain joins TRBV13 to TRBJ2-7; TRBD1 matches at 8 bases. This CDR3 has 16 amino acids. CDR1 is PRHDT and CDR2 is FYEKMQ in the germline V gene (reference sequence). The V segment lost 5 bases and the J segment 0 bases; nucleotides outside the gene matches: 9.

This clone has a single count. The rearrangement uses TRBV19 and TRBJ2-7, with 9 bases fitting TRBD1. Looked up from germline, CDR1 is LNHDA and CDR2 is SQIVND (reference sequence). After removal of 2 bases from V and 4 bases from J, the junction contained 6 bases not matched to a gene. This CDR3 is built from 15 residues. Here the CDR3 DNA reads TGTGCCAGTAGTATAATCGGGACAGGGAGGTACGAGCAGTACTTC. This sequence encodes CASSIIGTGRYEQYF.

The chain links TRBV6-5 to TRBJ1-1; D perhaps matches TRBD1 (6 bases). Germline CDR1 MNHEY, CDR2 SVGAGI. The CDR3 is 15 amino acids. The V end lost 5 bases, the J end lost 4 bases, and 17 bases lay between the germline ends. The CDR3 nucleotides read TGTGCCAGCAGTATAGGACAGAGCCCAGCCACTGAAGCTTTCTTT. It translates to CASSIGQSPATEAFF.

This clone turned up a few times. At the DNA level, this CDR3 is encoded by other sequences in the same sample as well. J is TRBJ1-1 and V is TRBV30; D is undetermined. Trimming took 0 bases from V and 0 from J, leaving 5 bases between them. The CDR3 runs to 13 residues. CDR1 and CDR2 (germline): GTSNPN, SVGIG (reference sequence). The CDR3 DNA sequence: TGTGCCTGGAGTGTGAGTGTGAACACTGAAGCTTTCTTT. Translated: CAWSVSVNTEAFF. Filled out from reference TRBV30 and TRBJ1-1, the complete variable domain reads SQTIHQWPATLVQPVGSPLSLECTVEGTSNPNLYWYRQAAGRGLQLLFYSVGIGQISSEVPQNLSASRPQDRQFILSSKKLLLSDSGFYLCAWSVSVNTEAFFGQGTRLTVV.

The CDR3 DNA follows: TGTGCCAGCAGTTATGGGAGGGTTCAAGAGACCCAGTACTTC. Encoded protein: CASSYGRVQETQYF. The chain combines TRBV6-2 or TRBV6-3 with TRBJ2-5, with TRBD2 identical over 7 bases. J gave up 2 bases and V 3 bases, and 3 bases lay outside the gene matches. Germline V gene data show CDR1 as MNHEY and CDR2 as SVGEGT. The CDR3 runs 14 residues.

This chain joins TRBV23-1 and TRBJ2-7; 7 bases line up with TRBD1. TRBV23-1 is filed as an ORF, its function uncertain. Trimming removed 3 bases from V and 9 bases from J; junction bases left unmatched: 20. The CDR3 loop spans 17 amino acids. CDR3 DNA: TGCGCCAGCAGTCATTATAGTGATCTGAGGGGGCTCAAGCTGCAGTACGTC. Protein sequence: CASSHYSDLRGLKLQYV.

The chain links TRBV3-1 (or the pseudogene TRBV3-2) to TRBJ2-1; TRBD1 is a possible D gene (6 bases). The CDR3 is 15 residues long. Trimming left V 3 bases short and J 0 bases short, with 9 bases between. Per the germline V gene, CDR1 is LGHDT and CDR2 is YNNKEL (reference sequence). The CDR3 DNA follows: TGTGCCAGCAGCCATGGGACACTCTCCTACAATGAGCAGTTCTTC. It specifies CASSHGTLSYNEQFF.

The CDR3 protein is CAWSVPRSGSYEQYV. CDR3 in DNA: TGTGCCTGGAGTGTACCTAGGTCCGGTTCCTACGAGCAGTACGTC. The rearrangement joins TRBV30 to TRBJ2-7, with unresolved D. Germline lookup yields CDR1 GTSNPN and CDR2 SVGIG (reference sequence). Trimming pared 0 bases from V and 1 base from J, leaving 13 bases between. The CDR3 is 15 residues long.

The CDR3 here is CASSLRAGGYRDYGYTF. In DNA form, the CDR3 reads TGCGCCAGCAGCTTGAGGGCAGGGGGATACCGGGACTATGGCTACACCTTC. This chain links TRBV5-1 with TRBJ1-2; the match to TRBD1 covers 7 bases. CDR3 size: 17 residues. V was pared by 1 base and J by 3 bases, with 12 bases of the junction left unmatched. CDR1 is SGHRS, CDR2 YFSETQ, per germline.

The gene calls are TRBV5-6 and TRBJ2-7, with TRBD1 identical over 9 bases. Trimming cost V 3 bases and J 3 bases; bases outside gene matches: 10. The CDR3 runs 16 residues. The germline CDR1 and CDR2 sequences are SGHDT and YYEEEE. The CDR3 sequence: CASSSKPGQGVYEQYF. The DNA of the CDR3 is TGTGCCAGCAGCTCCAAGCCGGGACAGGGTGTCTACGAGCAGTACTTC.

V and J are TRBV29-1 and TRBJ2-7; TRBD2 aligns across 8 bases. This CDR3 has 13 amino acids. The V gene's germline CDR1 is SQVTM and CDR2 ANQGSEA. J was trimmed by 2 bases and V by 5 bases; bases with no gene match: 5. CDR3: CSVFGRDAYEQYF. The CDR3, as DNA: TGCAGCGTTTTCGGGAGGGACGCCTACGAGCAGTACTTC.

This sequence joins TRBV6-1 and TRBJ1-3, with D possibly matching TRBD1 (5 bases). This CDR3 is 16 amino acids long. Trimming cost V 3 bases and J 2 bases, with 14 bases left between them. Germline V gene data show CDR1 as MNHNS and CDR2 as SASEGT. CDR3 region: CASSDGRQNPGNTIYF. CDR3 nucleotide sequence: TGTGCCAGCAGTGATGGAAGACAGAACCCTGGAAACACCATATATTTT.

This CDR3 reads CASTGTGGANEKLFF. In DNA, the CDR3 is TGTGCCAGCACTGGGACAGGGGGCGCCAATGAAAAACTGTTTTTT. This rearrangement joins TRBV6-5 to TRBJ1-4; TRBD1 matches at 12 bases. Germline CDR1 MNHEY, CDR2 SVGAGI. CDR3 length: 15 amino acids. V lost 7 bases, J lost 5 bases, and 5 bases stayed unmatched.

The chain couples TRBV7-9 to TRBJ2-1, with 11 nucleotides matching TRBD1. The junction had 5 bases not matched to a gene; V was cut back by 4 bases and J by 9 bases. This CDR3 comprises 14 residues. Germline lookup yields CDR1 SEHNR and CDR2 FQNEAQ (reference sequence). CDR3 nucleotide sequence: TGTGCCAGCAGCTCGCCCGGACAGGGGGCTGAGCAGTTCTTC. Amino acids: CASSSPGQGAEQFF.

This clone was recorded once. V and J are TRBV5-1 and TRBJ1-1; no reliable D call. The germline gives CDR1 SGHRS, CDR2 YFSETQ. This CDR3 spans 13 amino acids. The V and J ends lost 4 bases and 1 base respectively, with 8 bases between them. The CDR3, as DNA: TGCGCCAGCAGCATCAAGCAGAACACTGAAGCTTTCTTT. It is translated as CASSIKQNTEAFF.

V gene TRBV27 combines with J gene TRBJ1-2; D perhaps matches TRBD1 (5 bases). CDR1 and CDR2 from the germline V gene are MNHEY and SMNVEV (reference sequence). The CDR3 runs 15 residues. V shed 3 bases and J shed 0 bases, with 11 bases lying between them. The CDR3 DNA is TGTGCCAGCAGTTTCAGTGGCAGGGCTAACTATGGCTACACCTTC. Protein sequence: CASSFSGRANYGYTF.

This clone was counted once. This chain joins TRBV9 and TRBJ2-1, with 9 bases lining up with TRBD2. Germline V gene data show CDR1 as SGDLS and CDR2 as YYNGEE. Trimming took 0 bases from V and 7 from J; bases not matched to a gene: 11. This CDR3 comprises 17 residues. CDR3 coding DNA: TGTGCCAGCAGCGTAGTAGTTGCGGGGGGGCCTGGTAATGAGCAGTTCTTC. Amino acids: CASSVVVAGGPGNEQFF.